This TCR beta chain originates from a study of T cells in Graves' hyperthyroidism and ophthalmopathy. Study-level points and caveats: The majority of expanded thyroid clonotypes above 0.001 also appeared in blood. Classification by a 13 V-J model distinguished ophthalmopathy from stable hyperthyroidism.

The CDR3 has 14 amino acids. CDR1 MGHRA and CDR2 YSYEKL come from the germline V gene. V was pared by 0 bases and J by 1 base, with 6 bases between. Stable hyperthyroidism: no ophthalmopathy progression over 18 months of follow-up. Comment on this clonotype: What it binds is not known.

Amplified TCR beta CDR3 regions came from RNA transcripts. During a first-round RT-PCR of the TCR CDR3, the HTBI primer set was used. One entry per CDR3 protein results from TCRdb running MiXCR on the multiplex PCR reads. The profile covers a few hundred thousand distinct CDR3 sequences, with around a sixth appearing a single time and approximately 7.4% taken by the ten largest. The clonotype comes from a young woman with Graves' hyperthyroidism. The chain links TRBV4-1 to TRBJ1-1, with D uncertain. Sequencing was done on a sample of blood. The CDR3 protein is CASSQDVGNTEAFF. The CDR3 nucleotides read TGCGCCAGCAGCCAAGATGTGGGGAACACTGAAGCTTTCTTT.